This TCR beta chain was recovered during a study of CD8 T cells in Susac syndrome. CDR1 is MNHNS and CDR2 is SASEGT in the germline V gene. This CDR3 spans 16 amino acids. Trimming stripped 5 bases from V and 0 bases from J, with 14 bases between. Random hexamers served to reverse transcribe roughly 0.45 to 1 ug RNA. TCRdb passed the immunoSEQ multiplex PCR reads through MiXCR, listing each CDR3 protein once. The sample has roughly 150,000 distinct CDR3 sequences, over 85% seen once. The sequenced material came from CD4+ T cells from PBMCs. The TCR originated in a human donor in good health. The chain recombines TRBV6-1 with TRBJ1-3; D remains unclear. This CDR3 is CASSSSGPSSGNTIYF. CDR3 nucleotide sequence: TGTGCCAGCAGTAGTTCAGGACCGAGCTCTGGAAACACCATATATTTT.